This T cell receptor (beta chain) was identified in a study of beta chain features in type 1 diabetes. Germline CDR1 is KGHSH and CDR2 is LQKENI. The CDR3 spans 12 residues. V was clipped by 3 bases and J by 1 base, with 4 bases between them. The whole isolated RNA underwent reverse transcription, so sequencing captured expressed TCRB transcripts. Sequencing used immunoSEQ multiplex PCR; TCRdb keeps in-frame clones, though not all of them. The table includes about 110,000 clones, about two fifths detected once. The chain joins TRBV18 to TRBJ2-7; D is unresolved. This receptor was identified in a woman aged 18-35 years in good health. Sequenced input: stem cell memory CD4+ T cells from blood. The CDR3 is CASSPTSYEQYF. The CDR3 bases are TGTGCCAGCTCACCGACTTCCTACGAGCAGTACTTC.